Described below is a single TCR beta chain sequence and its context. The antigen is not known. The data stem from a study of cytomegalovirus exposure and HLA in healthy donors. Vbeta (60) and Jbeta (13) primers were used in the PCR. Per the study methods: A later analysis tallied approximately 80 million unique TCR beta chains, some 12 million of them shared. The assay was immunoSEQ multiplex PCR, and TCRdb's table has in-frame clones only and misses some. That table gives V, J and clone size, and the DNA gave D and trimming. The table has 65,000 to 90,000 clones, roughly 70% seen once. Study results and limitations: Apart from CMV serostatus, no immune exposure information was available. Investigators reported 150 to 200 TCR beta chains as tied to cytomegalovirus.

The CDR3 loop spans 13 amino acids. Between the trimmed V and J ends, which lost 7 bases and 7 bases, there was a span of 17 bases. Germline V lookup: CDR1 SQVTM, CDR2 ANQGSEA. The TCR was taken from a man aged 65 to 79 in good health and CMV-seronegative. Sequenced: PBMCs. The chain is built from TRBV29-1 and TRBJ1-5; D is perhaps TRBD1 (5 bases). DNA of the CDR3: TGCAGCGCCCGGGACTCTGATTGGCAGCCCCAGCATTTT. Protein: CSARDSDWQPQHF.